This T cell receptor beta chain is drawn from a study of blood T cell repertoires in COVID-19 (TCRdb year 2020). The study in broad terms: Collaborator samples came from the United States, Italy and Spain and covered acute and convalescent phases of COVID-19. The material from the prospective study consisted of cDNA or gDNA derived from T cells, B-cell-depleted T cells, or PBMCs. Deeply sampled blood TCRbeta repertoires from subjects exposed to, actively infected with, or recovered from COVID-19 were included in the dataset. The repertoires were released in a freely available public database intended as a resource for research on the immune response to SARS-CoV-2. Samples were obtained from the ongoing ImmuneRACE study (first 160 participants) and from some 1,200 subjects provided by 6 global collaborators. Sample metadata almost always included a de-identified subject ID, COVID-19 status, age in years and sex. Where HLA class I and class II types were available, the types were taken from metadata supplied by the sample provider, not from assay-based typing. The study at large found these results: The amount of clinical and demographic metadata varied by source and participant and was provided uncurated.

Collaborating institutions collected whole blood in K2EDTA tubes following their own protocols. For TCRbeta analysis, collaborators shipped samples as frozen whole blood, isolated PBMCs, or DNA extracted from either of those sample types. As concerns this clone: The target of this receptor is not known. The record has no base qualities; no much larger clone is one base away.

TCRbeta CDR3 regions were amplified from genomic DNA by means of the immunoSEQ Assay, a bias-controlled multiplex PCR. The authors' analysis ran thus. The number of nucleated cells in each sample was estimated from the amplification of reference gene primers within the assay. To quantify the absolute abundance of each unique TCRbeta CDR3 rearrangement, sequence reads were collapsed and filtered. Productive Simpson clonality was computed per sample as the square root of Simpson's diversity index over productive rearrangements. TCRdb limited this immuneACCESS table to in-frame rearrangements with V and J called. A share of clones is missing; checked studies link under half to unresolved V genes, and the rest is unexplained. V and J calls and clone size are given by that table; D and trimming were obtained from the DNA. Here the sample has approximately 100,000 clones; about 90% occur a single time. The top ten hold 5% to 7.5% of the sample.

The sequencing input was peripheral blood. This TCR was recovered from a human donor in a cohort sampled during active COVID-19.

The CDR3 protein is CAWRGGLWTGSNGNYGYTF. The DNA is TGTGCCTGGAGGGGGGGTCTATGGACAGGGTCGAATGGTAACTATGGCTACACCTTC. The rearrangement joined TRBV30 to TRBJ1-2, and TRBD1 aligns with 8 junction nucleotides. CDR3 length: 19 amino acids, cysteine to phenylalanine. Only the CDR3 portion is preserved as DNA: 57 bases, with reading frame beginning at the first base. The V end gives up 3 bases and the J end 1 base, leaving 19 bases in the junction not matched to a gene. The germline V gene (reference sequence) gives CDR1 as GTSNPN and CDR2 as SVGIG.